The rows below give T cell receptor beta chains drawn from one sample of a study of blood T cell repertoires in COVID-19. The table came from immunoSEQ multiplex PCR; TCRdb's copy has only in-frame clones and leaves some out. The repertoire includes 270,000 or so clones, 82% of them detected once, and about 3.4% sits in the top ten. The sequencing sample was made of peripheral blood. These TCRs come from a young woman with acute or convalescent COVID-19. The CDR3 runs from the conserved cysteine through the conserved F or W. Clone size is stated in some rows and not others, as once, few, many or a class when expanded.

size	V	J	CDR3
few	TRBV6-2/TRBV6-3	TRBJ2-2	CASSYLGRARGGELFF
.	TRBV28	TRBJ1-6	CASSLWGQGYRSPLHF
.	TRBV7-2	TRBJ2-5	CASSPGGRAEAQYF
.	TRBV29-1	TRBJ2-7	CSVEVGRGPYEQYF
once	TRBV30	TRBJ1-2	CAWSGGTGWDYGYTF
.	TRBV6-2/TRBV6-3	TRBJ2-7	CASSYKLRFYEQYF
.	TRBV28	TRBJ1-2	CASSPLDRGGAGYTF
.	TRBV7-2	TRBJ2-1	CASSPQGSSNEQFF
.	TRBV9	TRBJ2-2	CASSPTVNTGELFF
.	TRBV7-9	TRBJ1-1	CASSLDLGGTEAFF
.	TRBV18	TRBJ2-5	CASSPRTATRETQYF
.	TRBV11-3	TRBJ2-1	CASSLDDWTSTGEQFF
.	TRBV7-3	TRBJ2-2	CASSSQGTSGVPGELFF
.	TRBV7-9	TRBJ1-5	CASSLGAGDSNQPQHF